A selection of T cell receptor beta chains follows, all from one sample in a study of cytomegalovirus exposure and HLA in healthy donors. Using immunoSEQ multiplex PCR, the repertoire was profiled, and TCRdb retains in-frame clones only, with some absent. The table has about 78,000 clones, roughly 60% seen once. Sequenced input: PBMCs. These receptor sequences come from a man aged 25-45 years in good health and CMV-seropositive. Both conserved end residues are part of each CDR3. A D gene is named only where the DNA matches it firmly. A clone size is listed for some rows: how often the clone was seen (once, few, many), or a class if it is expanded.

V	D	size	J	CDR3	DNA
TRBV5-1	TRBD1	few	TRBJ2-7	CASSLVGTGFYEQYF	TGCGCCAGCAGCTTGGTCGGGACAGGGTTCTACGAGCAGTACTTC
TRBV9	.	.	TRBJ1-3	CASSPAVGNTIYF	TGTGCCAGCAGCCCGGCGGTTGGAAACACCATATATTTT
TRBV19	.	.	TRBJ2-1	CASSGGPTKLNGQFF	TGTGCCAGTAGTGGAGGCCCGACGAAACTCAATGGGCAGTTCTTC
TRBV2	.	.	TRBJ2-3	CASSRGGSTDTQYF	TGTGCCAGCAGTCGCGGCGGGAGCACAGATACGCAGTATTTT
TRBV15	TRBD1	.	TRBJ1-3	CATSRGDRPPSGNTIYF	TGTGCCACCAGCAGAGGGGACAGGCCTCCCTCTGGAAACACCATATATTTT
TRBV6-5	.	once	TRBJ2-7	CASSSSTPNYEQYF	TGTGCCAGCAGTTCTTCAACTCCCAACTACGAGCAGTACTTC
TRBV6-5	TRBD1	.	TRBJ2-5	CASSIRTGGETQYF	TGTGCCAGCAGTATTAGGACAGGAGGAGAGACCCAGTACTTC
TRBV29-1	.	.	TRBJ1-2	CSVVGHGYGYTF	TGCAGCGTTGTAGGACATGGCTATGGCTACACCTTC
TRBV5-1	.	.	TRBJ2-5	CASSRTGTQQETQYF	TGCGCCAGCAGCCGAACCGGGACACAACAAGAGACCCAGTACTTC
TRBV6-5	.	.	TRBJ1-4	CASSYSPGDSSEKLFF	TGTGCCAGCAGTTACTCCCCGGGGGATTCGTCTGAAAAACTGTTTTTT
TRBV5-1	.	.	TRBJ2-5	CASSPGGGVETQYF	TGCGCCAGCAGCCCCGGTGGAGGGGTAGAGACCCAGTACTTC
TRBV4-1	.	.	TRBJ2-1	CASSQVAEHYNEQFF	TGCGCCAGCAGCCAGGTTGCGGAGCACTACAATGAGCAGTTCTTC
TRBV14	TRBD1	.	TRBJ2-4	CASSRGQGAAKNIQYF	TGTGCCAGCAGCCGTGGACAGGGTGCGGCCAAAAACATTCAGTACTTC
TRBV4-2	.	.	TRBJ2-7	CASSESTAAYEQYF	TGTGCCAGCAGCGAGTCCACAGCGGCTTACGAGCAGTACTTC
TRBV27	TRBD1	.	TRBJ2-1	CASSLRGPYNEQFF	TGTGCCAGCAGTCTCAGGGGGCCCTACAATGAGCAGTTCTTC
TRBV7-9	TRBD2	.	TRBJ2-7	CASSLSGGSYEQYF	TGTGCCAGCAGCTTAAGCGGGGGGTCCTACGAGCAGTACTTC
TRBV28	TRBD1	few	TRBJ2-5	CASSLDRGVGQETQYF	TGTGCCAGCAGCTTGGACAGGGGGGTTGGTCAAGAGACCCAGTACTTC
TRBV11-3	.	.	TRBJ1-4	CASSLGGLDEKLFF	TGTGCCAGCAGCTTAGGGGGGCTGGACGAAAAACTGTTTTTT
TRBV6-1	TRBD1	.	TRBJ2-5	CASIPGQGVSLAQYF	TGTGCCAGCATTCCGGGACAGGGAGTGTCTTTGGCCCAGTACTTC
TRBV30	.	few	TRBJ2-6	CAWSVWGAGANVLTF	TGTGCCTGGAGTGTATGGGGGGCTGGGGCCAACGTCCTGACTTTC
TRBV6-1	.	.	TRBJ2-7	CAITPGHLYEQYF	TGTGCCATAACTCCGGGACACCTCTACGAGCAGTACTTC
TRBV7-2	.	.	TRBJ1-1	CASSEGGAPTTEAFF	TGTGCCAGCAGCGAAGGAGGAGCTCCTACCACTGAAGCTTTCTTT
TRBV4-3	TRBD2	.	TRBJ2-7	CASSQGLRAGASYEQYF	TGCGCCAGCAGCCAGGGACTTCGGGCGGGAGCCTCCTACGAGCAGTACTTC
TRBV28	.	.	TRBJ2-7	CASSLGGATTGEQYF	TGTGCCAGCAGCCTAGGGGGGGCAACTACGGGAGAGCAGTACTTC
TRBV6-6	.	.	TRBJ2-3	CASSPISTDTQYF	TGTGCCAGTAGCCCGATTAGCACAGATACGCAGTATTTT
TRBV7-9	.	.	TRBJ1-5	CASSSSIGRLSNQPQHF	TGTGCCAGCAGCTCATCGATAGGCAGGCTGAGCAATCAGCCCCAGCATTTT
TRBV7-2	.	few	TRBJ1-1	CASSYRWGDTEAFF	TGTGCCAGCAGCTATCGGTGGGGGGACACTGAAGCTTTCTTT
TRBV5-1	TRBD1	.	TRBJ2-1	CASSLGQGVGSEQFF	TGCGCCAGCAGCTTGGGACAGGGAGTGGGCAGTGAGCAGTTCTTC
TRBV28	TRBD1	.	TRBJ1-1	CASSIRQGLNTEAFF	TGTGCCAGCAGTATACGACAGGGGTTGAACACTGAAGCTTTCTTT
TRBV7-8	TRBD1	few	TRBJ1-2	CASSITGGGYTF	TGTGCCAGCAGCATTACAGGGGGCGGCTACACCTTC
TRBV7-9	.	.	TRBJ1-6	CASSRDLARVTLHF	TGTGCCAGCAGCAGAGACCTTGCCCGGGTTACCCTCCACTTT
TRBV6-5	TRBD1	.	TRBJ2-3	CASRLTGGADTQYF	TGTGCCAGCAGGCTAACAGGGGGCGCAGATACGCAGTATTTT
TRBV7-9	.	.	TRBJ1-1	CSSSHTGTEAFF	TGTTCCAGCAGCCATACAGGGACTGAAGCTTTCTTT
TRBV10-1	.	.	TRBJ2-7	CASSEHSRGRQYF	TGCGCCAGCAGTGAACATAGCCGGGGGAGACAGTACTTC
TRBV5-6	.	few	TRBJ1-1	CASSLGRGSVTEAFF	TGTGCCAGCAGCTTGGGGCGGGGGAGCGTCACTGAAGCTTTCTTT
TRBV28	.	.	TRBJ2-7	CASSLKGGEQYF	TGTGCCAGCAGCTTGAAGGGAGGCGAGCAGTACTTC
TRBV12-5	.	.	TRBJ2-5	CASGLQGRGETQYF	TGTGCTAGTGGTTTGCAGGGGCGGGGGGAGACCCAGTACTTC
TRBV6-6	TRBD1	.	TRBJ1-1	CASSSGGASAEAFF	TGTGCCAGCAGTTCAGGGGGCGCGTCGGCTGAAGCTTTCTTT
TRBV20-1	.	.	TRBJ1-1	CSAIRQAEAFF	TGCAGTGCTATTAGACAGGCTGAAGCTTTCTTT
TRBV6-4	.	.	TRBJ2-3	CASWASTDTQYF	TGTGCCAGCTGGGCTAGCACAGATACGCAGTATTTT
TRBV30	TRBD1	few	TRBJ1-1	CAWLLTGVKTEAFF	TGTGCCTGGCTATTGACAGGGGTGAAGACTGAAGCTTTCTTT
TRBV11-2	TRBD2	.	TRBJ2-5	CASSFRGVRRREETQYF	TGTGCCAGCAGCTTCCGGGGGGTTAGGAGGAGAGAGGAGACCCAGTACTTC
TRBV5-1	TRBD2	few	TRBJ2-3	CASSRTSGTRDTQYF	TGCGCCAGCAGCCGGACTAGCGGGACCAGGGATACGCAGTATTTT
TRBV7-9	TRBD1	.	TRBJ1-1	CASSLVWTGMVTEAFF	TGTGCCAGCAGCTTAGTTTGGACAGGAATGGTCACTGAAGCTTTCTTT
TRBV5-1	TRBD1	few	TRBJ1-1	CASSATGANTEAFF	TGCGCCAGCAGCGCGACAGGGGCGAACACTGAAGCTTTCTTT
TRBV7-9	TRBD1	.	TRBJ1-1	CASSLASRQGQTEAFF	TGTGCAAGCAGCTTAGCAAGCCGACAGGGGCAAACTGAAGCTTTCTTT
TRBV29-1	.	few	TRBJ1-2	CSVESNYGYTF	TGCAGCGTTGAAAGCAACTATGGCTACACCTTC
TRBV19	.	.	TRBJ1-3	CASSIEGQSSGNTIYF	TGTGCCAGTAGTATAGAAGGACAGAGCTCTGGAAACACCATATATTTT
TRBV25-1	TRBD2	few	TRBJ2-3	CASSGGRTSGADTQYF	TGTGCCAGCAGTGGAGGAAGGACTAGCGGTGCAGATACGCAGTATTTT
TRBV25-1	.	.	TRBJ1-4	CASTGGGPNEKLFF	TGTGCCAGCACTGGCGGGGGACCTAATGAAAAACTGTTTTTT
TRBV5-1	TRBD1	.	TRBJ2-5	CASSLGQGRQTQYF	TGCGCCAGCAGCTTGGGACAGGGCCGGCAGACCCAGTACTTC
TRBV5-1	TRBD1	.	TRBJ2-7	CASSSQGPSSYGQYF	TGCGCCAGCAGCTCACAGGGGCCTAGCTCCTACGGGCAGTACTTC
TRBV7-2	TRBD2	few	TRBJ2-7	CASSSGRASGRSSYEQYF	TGTGCCAGCAGCTCCGGTAGGGCTAGCGGGAGGTCGTCCTACGAGCAGTACTTC